The sequence of this TCR beta chain was determined in a study of shared clonotypes between healthy human individuals. Study-wide points: Generation probabilities of non-shared clonotypes were lower (relative to those shared by all four donors). Sharing of clonotypes among donors was expected to vary with sequencing depth.

Germline V gene lookup returns CDR1 SNHLY and CDR2 FYNNEI. This CDR3 has 12 amino acids. V lost 1 base, J lost 2 bases, and 3 bases lay in between. Sequenced by immunoSEQ multiplex PCR; TCRdb stores in-frame clones only, minus some. The data contain 1.5 million to 1.9 million clones, around 98% of them singletons. In the case of this clone: As yet, its antigen is unknown. Distinct nucleotide sequences in the sample also encode this CDR3.

The sequencing sample was made of naive CD4+ T cells sorted from blood. Documented subset: CD45RA+ positively selected. The receptor's source is a man aged 25-45 years in good health. The chain joins TRBV2 to TRBJ2-7, with D unclear. In DNA, the CDR3 is TGTGCCAGCAGTGAAGTCCCCTACGAGCAGTACTTC. Translation: CASSEVPYEQYF.